The 14 T cell receptor beta chains reported below all come from one sample, sequenced in a study of neurological immune-mediated disorders. Each CDR3 protein gets one entry after TCRdb re-called the 5' RACE reads with MiXCR. The data show 20,000 to 30,000 distinct CDR3 sequences, about 13% seen once. Sequencing used PBMCs. The receptors were sampled from a woman aged 55-70 years with HTLV-1-associated myelopathy (HAM/TSP).

This clonotype has ten or more counts. J is TRBJ1-5 and V is TRBV27; D gene unclear. This CDR3 is built from 15 residues. Germline lookup yields CDR1 MNHEY and CDR2 SMNVEV (reference sequence). Trimming removed 2 bases from V and 2 bases from J, with 10 bases in between. The CDR3, as DNA: TGTGCCAGCAGTTTAAGGATGGTAGGCAATCAGCCCCAGCATTTT. It encodes CASSLRMVGNQPQHF.

This clonotype was seen at least ten times. The rearrangement uses TRBV7-2 and TRBJ1-2, with D hard to call. The CDR3 sequence is 14 residues long. Germline V gene data show CDR1 as SGHTA and CDR2 as FQGNSA. V dropped 0 bases and J dropped 4 bases, with 9 bases sitting between them. The DNA for the CDR3 is TGTGCCAGCAGCTTAGCGCGAGATTCCTATGGCTACACCTTC. Translating it yields CASSLARDSYGYTF.

With respect to this clonotype: The DNA is left out, because the CDR3 cannot be placed on it with certainty; the CDR3 is given as TCRdb lists it. The chain has TRBV9 and TRBJ2-1; TRBD2, as called in the table, went unchecked against the DNA. The CDR3 comprises 17 residues, both ends counted. Germline V gene data show CDR1 as SGDLS and CDR2 as YYNGEE. CDR3 region: CASSFYICSAGRNGQFF.

This clonotype was counted at least ten times. The chain carries TRBV5-1 and TRBJ2-7, with TRBD2 matching over 8 bases. V lost 4 bases to trimming and J lost 2 bases; unmatched junction nucleotides: 5. CDR3 size: 14 residues. Germline V lookup: CDR1 SGHRS, CDR2 YFSETQ. The CDR3: CASSVSGMPYEQYF. In DNA, the CDR3 is TGCGCCAGCAGCGTTAGCGGGATGCCCTACGAGCAGTACTTC.

This clonotype was seen ten or more times. The chain uses TRBV20-1 and TRBJ1-2; TRBD1 aligns across 7 bases. The CDR3 has 16 amino acids. Germline CDR1 is DFQATT and CDR2 is SNEGSKA (reference sequence). With V trimmed by 3 bases and J by 0 bases, 10 bases remained unmatched. Here the CDR3 DNA reads TGCAGTGCTAGTGGAGGAGGGGGCAGCTCTAACTATGGCTACACCTTC. Translating it yields CSASGGGGSSNYGYTF.

This clonotype is classed as medium-sized. At one end the junction does not follow the germline gene, possibly because of a read error. The gene calls are TRBV5-1 and TRBJ2-1; the D is unclear. The CDR3 loop spans 12 amino acids. Germline V gene data show CDR1 as SGHRS and CDR2 as YFSETQ. The DNA for the CDR3 is TGCGCCAGCAGCTTGGTGGGCAATAAGCAGTTCTTC. This encodes CASSLVGNKQFF.

In this sample, this clonotype turned up many times. The rearrangement links TRBV27 to TRBJ1-5, with D unresolved. CDR1 is MNHEY, CDR2 SMNVEV, per germline (reference sequence). This CDR3 is built from 18 residues. V shed 0 bases and J shed 4 bases, with 19 bases lying between them. CDR3 DNA: TGTGCCAGCAGTTTATCCCCGGGAACCCAGAGACAAAATCAGCCCCAGCATTTT. This encodes CASSLSPGTQRQNQPQHF.

This clonotype was observed at least ten times. The chain links TRBV20-1 to TRBJ2-7; 9 bases are a match to TRBD2. The V gene's germline CDR1 is DFQATT and CDR2 SNEGSKA (reference sequence). Unmatched junction bases numbered 6, after V lost 3 bases and J lost 3 bases. The length of the CDR3 is 14 residues. The CDR3 region has the DNA TGCAGTGCTAGGTCCCCTAGCGGGAACTACGAGCAGTACTTC. This encodes CSARSPSGNYEQYF.

This clonotype was picked up many times. The chain employs TRBV29-1 and TRBJ1-4; 8 nucleotides align to TRBD1. The CDR3 sequence is 15 residues long. V was clipped by 4 bases and J by 0 bases; unmatched bases: 4. Per the germline V gene, CDR1 is SQVTM and CDR2 is ANQGSEA. The CDR3 DNA sequence: TGCAGCGTTGGACAGGGGTACGCAACTAATGAAAAACTGTTTTTT. Translation: CSVGQGYATNEKLFF.

This clonotype turned up a few times. The chain is built from TRBV6-2 or TRBV6-3 and TRBJ2-1, with 7 bases identical to TRBD2. The junction had 17 bases not matched to a gene; V was cut back by 4 bases and J by 8 bases. The CDR3 runs 17 residues. Germline CDR1 and CDR2: MNHEY and SVGEGT. CDR3 sequence reads: CASSFTPGRGSRDEQFF. The CDR3 coding sequence is TGTGCCAGCAGTTTCACCCCGGGGCGGGGGTCGAGAGATGAGCAGTTCTTC.

This clonotype has a count of ten or more. The rearrangement joins TRBV20-1 to TRBJ1-1, with 9 bases matching TRBD1. This CDR3 is 14 amino acids long. The V gene end was trimmed by 5 bases and the J gene end by 5 bases; junction bases not matched to a gene: 9. Germline lookup yields CDR1 DFQATT and CDR2 SNEGSKA (reference sequence). CDR3 protein: CSAFRDRVTTEAFF. CDR3 in DNA: TGCAGTGCTTTCCGGGACAGGGTGACGACTGAAGCTTTCTTT.

This clonotype was seen at least ten times. The chain carries TRBV5-1 and TRBJ1-1; a weak D match, TRBD1 (5 bases). Germline CDR1 and CDR2: SGHRS and YFSETQ. The CDR3 contains 14 residues. The germline V and J ends were trimmed by 2 bases and 2 bases, with 10 bases remaining between them. CDR3 DNA sequence: TGCGCCAGCAGCTTAACCGGGGCCAACACTGAAGCTTTCTTT. Translating it yields CASSLTGANTEAFF.

This clonotype was counted ten times or more. The chain joins TRBV7-2 to TRBJ2-7; 7 bases align to TRBD1. The V gene's germline CDR1 is SGHTA and CDR2 FQGNSA. V lost 4 bases to trimming and J lost 0 bases; unmatched junction nucleotides: 3. This CDR3 is 14 amino acids long. As DNA, the CDR3 is TGTGCCAGCAGCTCCGGGACAGTCTCCTACGAGCAGTACTTC. Amino acid sequence: CASSSGTVSYEQYF.

This clonotype was seen many times. The chain has TRBV13 and TRBJ2-2, with 10 bases lining up with TRBD2. The CDR3 sequence is 17 residues long. Germline trimming cut 1 base from V and 5 bases from J; bases unmatched to any gene: 7. Germline V lookup: CDR1 PRHDT, CDR2 FYEKMQ (reference sequence). CDR3 amino acids: CASSLVPSGRRTGELFF. The CDR3 DNA sequence: TGTGCCAGCAGCTTAGTCCCTAGCGGGAGACGAACCGGGGAGCTGTTTTTT.